The TCR beta chain described here comes from a study of cytomegalovirus exposure and HLA in healthy donors. Background on the study: The approximately 600 first-cohort repertoires shared a platform with the roughly 130 validation repertoires, as reported in a later analysis. Findings of the study overall: Confirmation was obtained in vitro that a few CMV-associated chains are specific for CMV antigens.

Comments on this clone: Its antigen is unknown.

Separate from the approximately 700-subject first cohort was the roughly 120-subject validation cohort, to which the donors belonged. Repertoires were generated with immunoSEQ multiplex PCR, while TCRdb's copy carries only in-frame clones and drops some. The sample lists some 170,000 clones; around nine tenths were seen once. The source material was PBMCs. The receptor's source is a man between 18 and 35 years old in good health and CMV-seropositive.

DNA of the CDR3: TGCGCCAGCAGCCAAGAAGGGGGGGGACAGGACTGGTATTCAGATACGCAGTATTTT. It translates to CASSQEGGGQDWYSDTQYF. The chain is built from TRBV4-3 and TRBJ2-3, with D possibly TRBD1 on 8 matching bases. Trimming removed 0 bases from V and 4 bases from J, with 23 bases in between. Germline values: CDR1 LGHNA, CDR2 YSLEER. This CDR3 spans 19 amino acids.